Listed here is a single TCR beta chain. This entry is derived from a study of tumor and adjacent non-tumor tissue in lung cancer. Study as a whole: The cohort had approximately 13 adenocarcinoma, 2 squamous cell and 1 small cell patients.

A modified ARM-PCR protocol with three rounds of nested PCR amplified TCRbeta. TCRdb reprocessed the multiplex PCR reads via MiXCR and lists one record per CDR3 protein. The sample shows around 40,000 distinct CDR3 sequences, roughly 60% of them seen only once. This sample's RNA came from whole unsorted tissue. More than 3 cm separated this lung sample from the edge of the tumor. There are 15 residues in the CDR3. Germline V gives CDR1 MDHEN, CDR2 SYDVKM. With 4 bases removed from V and 5 bases from J, the gap between germline ends came to 18 bases. The sample consisted of distant non-tumor lung tissue. The rearrangement links TRBV28 to TRBJ2-7; D perhaps matches TRBD1 (6 bases). The receptor was derived from a man over 45 with non-small cell lung cancer. The DNA for the CDR3 is TGTGCCAGCAGTTCTCTAGGGGACATGTCCCACGAGCAGTACTTC. It yields the protein CASSSLGDMSHEQYF.